The sequence of this T cell receptor (beta chain) was determined in a study of blood T cell repertoires in COVID-19. As for the study in general: Some COVID-19 samples were acute and others convalescent; all came from the United States, Italy and Spain. T cells, B-cell-depleted T cells, or PBMCs supplied cDNA or gDNA.

Under the authors' procedure: Amplification from reference gene primers served as the basis for estimated nucleated cell counts. Clones were read by immunoSEQ multiplex PCR, and TCRdb kept only the in-frame ones, dropping some. The D gene and trimming were derived from the DNA, and the V and J assignments and clone size from that table. The sample lists around 280,000 clones; nearly 90% were seen once. Germline CDR1 and CDR2: MDHEN and SYDVKM. The CDR3 runs 14 residues. The ends lost 6 bases at V and 6 bases at J; junction bases unmatched: 6. Seattle's cohort entered during active infection and was followed longitudinally.

Sequencing used peripheral blood. The V and J genes are TRBV28 and TRBJ2-1; 9 bases fit TRBD2. The TCR originated in a woman aged 30 to 39 with COVID-19, enrolled during active disease. CDR3 coding DNA: TGTGCCAGCAGGCCGGGACTAGCCCCCAATGAGCAGTTCTTC. Translating it yields CASRPGLAPNEQFF. Full variable domain (missing parts from reference TRBV28 and TRBJ2-1): DVKVTQSSRYLVKRTGEKVFLECVQDMDHENMFWYRQDPGLGLRLIYFSYDVKMKEKGDIPEGYSVSREKKERFSLILESASTNQTSMYLCASRPGLAPNEQFFGPGTRLTVL.